These 27 T cell receptor beta chains originate from one sample sequenced in a study of Ad26.COV2.S vaccination and SARS-CoV-2 variants. Produced via immunoSEQ multiplex PCR; TCRdb's table is partial and in-frame only. The sample records about 250,000 clones, around nine tenths being singletons. Treatment reported: some 20 received Ad26.COV2.S at low or high dose, single or two shots; 5 received placebo; per-sample allocation not given. Collection of samples fell on day 63 after the first vaccine or placebo injection. The sample was peripheral blood, taken in a trial of Ad26.COV2.S vaccine versus placebo. The receptor source for this set is a person aged 18 to 59 who received the Ad26.COV2.S COVID-19 vaccine or a placebo.

This sequence joins TRBV6-5 and TRBJ2-5, with 10 positions matching TRBD2. This CDR3 has 14 amino acids. V trimming: 6 bases; J trimming: 4 bases; junction bases outside the gene matches: 5. Germline V gene lookup returns CDR1 MNHEY and CDR2 SVGAGI. CDR3 in amino acids: CASSTSGVLETQYF. CDR3 DNA sequence: TGTGCCAGCAGCACTAGCGGGGTACTAGAGACCCAGTACTTC.

This rearrangement joins TRBV10-3 to TRBJ2-5; 8 positions match TRBD2. Germline lookup yields CDR1 ENHRY and CDR2 SYGVKD. The junction had 12 bases not matched to a gene; V was cut back by 4 bases and J by 5 bases. This CDR3 has 16 amino acids. In nucleotides, the CDR3 is TGTGCCATCAGTGGGGCTAGCGGGTTCGAGGGGGAGACCCAGTACTTC. Its protein product is CAISGASGFEGETQYF.

The V gene is TRBV5-8, the J gene TRBJ1-1; 8 nucleotides match TRBD1. Unmatched junction bases numbered 14, after V lost 4 bases and J lost 12 bases. Germline lookup yields CDR1 SGHTS and CDR2 YDEGEE. The CDR3 length is 14 residues. CDR3 DNA sequence: TGTGCCAGCAGCCTCACCCGACAGGGGAGGGACCCTTTCTTT. Residues: CASSLTRQGRDPFF.

The chain links TRBV13 to TRBJ2-7; 11 positions match TRBD1. The CDR3 contains 14 residues. The germline V gene encodes CDR1 PRHDT and CDR2 FYEKMQ (reference sequence). V dropped 6 bases and J dropped 5; count of bases not matched to a gene: 6. The DNA for the CDR3 is TGTGCCAGCAGGGCCCGGACAGGGGGCCACGAGCAGTACTTC. Translating it yields CASRARTGGHEQYF.

V usage is TRBV27 and J usage is TRBJ1-1; D not resolved. The germline CDR1 and CDR2 sequences are MNHEY and SMNVEV (reference sequence). Trimming shortened V by 3 bases and J by 4 bases, and 15 bases separated the two germline ends. The CDR3 runs 15 residues. The CDR3 sequence is CASSFLVGSGTEAFF. The CDR3 DNA reads TGTGCCAGCAGTTTCCTCGTGGGGTCGGGCACTGAAGCTTTCTTT.

The rearrangement links TRBV3-1 (or the pseudogene TRBV3-2) to TRBJ2-1; no firm D call. CDR3 length: 15 amino acids. Trimming shortened V by 0 bases and J by 9 bases, and 15 bases separated the two germline ends. Germline CDR1 reads LGHDT; CDR2 reads YNNKEL (reference sequence). This CDR3 reads CASSQEGQPRGEQFF. CDR3 in DNA: TGTGCCAGCAGCCAAGAAGGTCAGCCCCGCGGTGAGCAGTTCTTC.

Of note for this clone: This specimen includes other DNA sequences encoding the same CDR3. The chain links TRBV7-2 to TRBJ1-5; D is uncertain. The CDR3 contains 13 residues. In germline, CDR1 is SGHTA, CDR2 FQGNSA. V was shortened by 2 bases and J by 4 bases, with 6 bases between the two germline ends. The CDR3 DNA reads TGTGCCAGCAGCTTACGGGGAAATCAGCCCCAGCATTTT. This codes for CASSLRGNQPQHF.

The rearrangement uses TRBV24-1 and TRBJ2-3; 9 bases match TRBD1. This CDR3 spans 16 amino acids. V shed 0 bases, J shed 3 bases, and the junction held 3 bases outside the gene matches. Germline V CDR1 and CDR2: KGHDR, SFDVKD. CDR3 DNA sequence: TGTGCCACCAGTGATTTGGTGACAGGGGGGACAGATACGCAGTATTTT. Amino acid sequence: CATSDLVTGGTDTQYF.

V usage is TRBV4-2 and J usage is TRBJ1-2; perhaps TRBD1 as D (6 bases). Germline V gene sequence: CDR1 LGHNA, CDR2 YNFKEQ. V dropped 4 bases and J dropped 4 bases, with 25 bases sitting between them. CDR3 size: 18 residues. CDR3: CASSRAGIGGHPLYGYTF. CDR3 in DNA: TGTGCCAGCAGCCGAGCGGGAATAGGGGGACATCCACTCTATGGCTACACCTTC.

The chain is built from TRBV30 and TRBJ2-1, with 8 positions matching TRBD2. V dropped 3 bases and J dropped 7; count of bases not matched to a gene: 20. Per germline, CDR1 GTSNPN and CDR2 SVGIG (reference sequence). The CDR3 spans 18 residues. The CDR3, as DNA: TGTGCCTGGAGCGACACCTACCTTAGACGGGAGGGCGGGAATGAGCAGTTCTTC. Its protein is CAWSDTYLRREGGNEQFF.

The chain is built from TRBV5-1 and TRBJ2-3; D is perhaps TRBD2 (5 bases). The CDR3 spans 16 residues. Trimming took 2 bases from V and 6 from J, leaving 19 bases between them. The V gene's germline CDR1 is SGHRS and CDR2 YFSETQ. The CDR3 region is CASSFNGLFTGDTQYF. DNA for the CDR3: TGCGCCAGCAGCTTTAACGGACTTTTTACTGGGGATACGCAGTATTTT.

V and J are TRBV15 and TRBJ2-5, with a weak D call TRBD1 (6 bases). Germline V lookup: CDR1 LNHNV, CDR2 YYDKDF (reference sequence). CDR3 size: 14 residues. V lost 3 bases to trimming and J lost 3 bases, with 11 bases between them. CDR3 residues: CATSSSDREETQYF. CDR3 DNA sequence: TGTGCCACCAGCAGTTCGGACAGAGAAGAGACCCAGTACTTC.

The chain links TRBV7-3 to TRBJ1-1, with TRBD1 matching over 7 bases. Trimming removed 5 bases from V and 2 bases from J; junction bases left unmatched: 8. This CDR3 spans 15 amino acids. The germline V gene encodes CDR1 SGHTA and CDR2 FQGTGA. CDR3 bases: TGTGCCAGCAGCCTGGGGGACAGACCAAACACTGAAGCTTTCTTT. Translating it yields CASSLGDRPNTEAFF.

This rearrangement joins TRBV6-2 or TRBV6-3 to TRBJ2-5; D ambiguous. Per germline, CDR1 MNHEY and CDR2 SVGEGT. CDR3 length equals 11 residues. Trimming pared 2 bases from V and 9 bases from J, leaving 7 bases between. CDR3: CASSYPESQYF. The CDR3, as DNA: TGTGCCAGCAGTTACCCCGAGTCCCAGTACTTC.

The CDR3 coding sequence is TGCGCCAGCAGCTTTTCTTCAGGGGGGTTTGGCGAAAAACTGTTTTTT. Its protein is CASSFSSGGFGEKLFF. The chain has TRBV5-1 and TRBJ1-4, with 7 bases lining up with TRBD1. The CDR3 totals 16 residues. Trimming removed 2 bases from V and 8 bases from J; junction bases left unmatched: 12. The germline V gene encodes CDR1 SGHRS and CDR2 YFSETQ.

This rearrangement joins TRBV6-5 to TRBJ1-2; D gene unclear. There are 12 residues in the CDR3. Germline values: CDR1 MNHEY, CDR2 SVGAGI. The ends were cut back, 7 bases at V and 1 base at J, with 7 bases in the middle. Here the CDR3 reads CASKASNYGYTF. The CDR3 bases are TGTGCCAGCAAGGCCAGTAACTATGGCTACACCTTC.

The chain joins TRBV4-2 to TRBJ2-5; the D gene is possibly TRBD2 (6 bases). Germline CDR1 reads LGHNA; CDR2 reads YNFKEQ. The CDR3 consists of 19 residues. Trimming stripped 3 bases from V and 5 bases from J, with 28 bases between. CDR3 amino acids: CASSQLNTRDGLGGETQYF. In DNA form, the CDR3 reads TGTGCCAGCAGCCAGTTGAACACCAGGGACGGATTAGGAGGGGAGACCCAGTACTTC.

Comments on this clone: The same CDR3 also results from other DNA sequences found in this sample. The CDR3 nucleotides read TGTGCCAGCAGCCCCGGGACAGGGGGCACAGATACGCAGTATTTT. It yields the protein CASSPGTGGTDTQYF. This chain links TRBV7-6 with TRBJ2-3; 10 bases line up with TRBD1. CDR3 length equals 15 residues. Germline-derived CDR1 and CDR2 are SGHVS and FNYEAQ. Trimming removed 5 bases from V and 1 base from J; junction bases left unmatched: 3.

J is TRBJ2-4 and V is TRBV7-9; D gene unclear. Germline CDR1 SEHNR, CDR2 FQNEAQ (reference sequence). V was trimmed by 1 base and J by 5 bases, leaving 3 bases between them. The CDR3 spans 12 residues. The CDR3 reads CASSLDQNIQYF. CDR3 nucleotide sequence: TGTGCCAGCAGCTTAGACCAAAACATTCAGTACTTC.

The J gene is TRBJ2-1, the V gene TRBV27; the match to TRBD2 covers 15 bases. In germline, CDR1 is MNHEY, CDR2 SMNVEV (reference sequence). This CDR3 contains 16 residues. After removal of 6 bases from V and 6 bases from J, the junction contained 6 bases not matched to a gene. Here the CDR3 DNA reads TGTGCCAGCAGCCTCCGGGGACTAGCGGGAGGCAATGAGCAGTTCTTC. As protein: CASSLRGLAGGNEQFF.

The chain has TRBV4-2 and TRBJ1-3, with D uncertain. The germline gives CDR1 LGHNA, CDR2 YNFKEQ. The CDR3 covers 13 residues. Trimming took off 10 bases at V and 0 bases at J, with 10 bases between the two ends. DNA of the CDR3: TGTGCCACCGGACCCGACTCTGGAAACACCATATATTTT. Encoded protein: CATGPDSGNTIYF.

The chain couples TRBV2 to TRBJ2-6; possible D gene TRBD1, 6 bases. Trimming removed 3 bases at V and 0 bases at J, with 12 bases between. From germline, CDR1 is SNHLY and CDR2 FYNNEI. This CDR3 has 17 residues. This chain's CDR3 is CASSEDRPSSGANVLTF. In DNA, the CDR3 is TGTGCCAGCAGTGAGGACAGACCCAGCTCTGGGGCCAACGTCCTGACTTTC.

The chain uses TRBV6-5 and TRBJ2-5, with 8 bases matching TRBD2. CDR3 length equals 14 residues. With V trimmed by 5 bases and J by 6 bases, 8 bases remained unmatched. Germline lookup yields CDR1 MNHEY and CDR2 SVGAGI. Here the CDR3 reads CASSPAAGAKTQYF. Written as DNA, the CDR3 is TGTGCCAGCAGTCCAGCAGCGGGGGCAAAGACCCAGTACTTC.

As regards this clone: Other DNA sequences in the sample encode the same CDR3. The CDR3 DNA reads TGTGCCAGTAGCCCCCGGACAGACAATCAGCCCCAGCATTTT. Its translation: CASSPRTDNQPQHF. V gene TRBV19 combines with J gene TRBJ1-5; a weak D match, TRBD1 (6 bases). V was clipped by 6 bases and J by 3 bases, with 12 bases between them. Germline V CDR1 and CDR2: LNHDA, SQIVND (reference sequence). The CDR3 totals 14 residues. Full variable domain (remainder filled in from reference TRBV19 and TRBJ1-5): DGGITQSPKYLFRKEGQNVTLSCEQNLNHDAMYWYRQDPGQGLRLIYYSQIVNDFQKGDIAEGYSVSREKKESFPLTVTSAQKNPTAFYLCASSPRTDNQPQHFGDGTRLSIL.

This clone has more than one count but fewer than ten. The genes are TRBV2 and TRBJ1-5; D uncertain. CDR1 is SNHLY and CDR2 is FYNNEI in the germline V gene. The V gene lost 2 bases and the J gene lost 1 base, with 6 bases spanning the gap. This CDR3 has 14 amino acids. The DNA of the CDR3 is TGTGCCAGCAGTGAATATGTGAGCAATCAGCCCCAGCATTTT. Its protein product is CASSEYVSNQPQHF.

This chain joins TRBV24-1 and TRBJ2-1, with 9 bases matching TRBD2. The CDR3 loop spans 21 amino acids. Unmatched junction bases numbered 29, after V lost 12 bases and J lost 3 bases. CDR1 is KGHDR and CDR2 is SFDVKD in the germline V gene. The CDR3 is CAPPGQWIPSEIAGVYNEQFF. The CDR3 nucleotides read TGTGCCCCCCCGGGACAATGGATTCCTTCGGAGATAGCGGGAGTCTACAATGAGCAGTTCTTC.

The rearrangement joins TRBV7-2 to TRBJ2-1; 9 positions agree with TRBD2. In germline, CDR1 is SGHTA, CDR2 FQGNSA. Germline trimming cut 7 bases from V and 3 bases from J; bases unmatched to any gene: 10. The CDR3 sequence is 16 residues long. CDR3 region: CASTVSGRGFYNEQFF. The CDR3, as DNA: TGTGCCAGCACCGTTAGCGGGAGAGGATTCTACAATGAGCAGTTCTTC.